There are many counts of the clone carrying this T cell receptor (beta chain). This sample is drawn from a study of T cells in Graves' hyperthyroidism and ophthalmopathy. If no ophthalmopathy progression occurred within 18 months, Graves' hyperthyroidism was stable. Among the patients, aged 18 to 65, hyperthyroidism was newly diagnosed and had lasted under 2 months. Fresh peripheral blood, roughly 9.6 ml, was the source of the PBMCs. The ends were cut back, 6 bases at V and 5 bases at J, with 16 bases in the middle. The CDR3 contains 14 residues. Germline CDR1 reads SQVTM; CDR2 reads ANQGSEA. RNA transcripts gave rise to amplified TCR beta CDR3 regions. When the TCR CDR3 underwent first-round RT-PCR, the HTBI primer set was used. TCRdb called the multiplex PCR reads again in MiXCR, with one record for every CDR3 protein. The sample contains 700,000 to 850,000 distinct CDR3 sequences, just over 35% of which appear only once.

What was sequenced was blood. The chain couples TRBV29-1 to TRBJ1-4, with D maybe TRBD1 (6 bases). The TCR comes from a woman aged 40 to 55 with Graves' hyperthyroidism. The CDR3 sequence is CSVRKGDFNEKLFF. CDR3 nucleotides: TGCAGCGTACGGAAGGGGGACTTCAATGAAAAACTGTTTTTT.